This is a list of T cell receptor beta chains from one sample in a study of cytomegalovirus exposure and HLA in healthy donors. Profiling relied on immunoSEQ multiplex PCR, and the TCRdb table lists in-frame clones only, not all of them. This sample's clone table lists about 210,000 clones. The sequencing input was PBMCs. These receptors originate from a woman in her 30s in good health and CMV-seropositive. Each CDR3 is given without its conserved first and last residue. Fields, in order: CDR3 protein, V gene, D gene, J gene. A D gene is named only where the DNA matches it firmly.

CDR3: ASSYGHPANTGELF; V: TRBV6-5; D: -; J: TRBJ2-2
CDR3: ASSQGTGVSGYT; V: TRBV4-1; D: TRBD1; J: TRBJ1-2
CDR3: ASSFDARGQPQH; V: TRBV27; D: -; J: TRBJ1-5
CDR3: ASSLSLSTLRVQY; V: TRBV28; D: -; J: TRBJ2-7
CDR3: ASSYSGGASNTEAF; V: TRBV6-5; D: -; J: TRBJ1-1
CDR3: SVGGFMETQY; V: TRBV29-1; D: -; J: TRBJ2-5
CDR3: ASSPFTQGAGANVLT; V: TRBV18; D: TRBD1; J: TRBJ2-6
CDR3: ASTAARGTDTQY; V: TRBV6-6; D: -; J: TRBJ2-3
CDR3: ASSLAGGAEQY; V: TRBV5-4; D: -; J: TRBJ2-7
CDR3: ASSQDRWGGSEAF; V: TRBV4-3; D: -; J: TRBJ1-1
CDR3: ASSIVTQGFDGYT; V: TRBV19; D: -; J: TRBJ1-2
CDR3: ASSVGAGTATYEQY; V: TRBV9; D: TRBD1; J: TRBJ2-7
CDR3: ASSLAGEVNTEAF; V: TRBV7-8; D: -; J: TRBJ1-1
CDR3: ASSQRQGARYEQY; V: TRBV4-3; D: TRBD1; J: TRBJ2-7
CDR3: ASSPQGSSYEQY; V: TRBV4-1; D: -; J: -
CDR3: ASQAPGQGTYEQY; V: TRBV19; D: TRBD1; J: TRBJ2-7
CDR3: ASSRGQNYEQY; V: TRBV18; D: TRBD1; J: TRBJ2-7
CDR3: ASSTGTSGGYSYNEQF; V: TRBV19; D: TRBD2; J: TRBJ2-1
CDR3: ASSPGTALNYGYT; V: TRBV7-9; D: TRBD1; J: TRBJ1-2
CDR3: ASSHRTGGLESNSPLH; V: TRBV5-1; D: TRBD1; J: TRBJ1-6
CDR3: ASSFVGLGNQPQH; V: TRBV28; D: -; J: TRBJ1-5
CDR3: ASIRDRASNEQF; V: TRBV6-5; D: TRBD1; J: TRBJ2-1
CDR3: ASSWVVDRGSYEQY; V: TRBV7-2; D: -; J: -
CDR3: ASSFSTEAF; V: TRBV7-2; D: -; J: TRBJ1-1
CDR3: ASSPSADTQY; V: TRBV2; D: -; J: TRBJ2-3
CDR3: ASSVTEETQY; V: TRBV9; D: -; J: TRBJ2-5
CDR3: SMTSGNSYNEQF; V: TRBV29-1; D: TRBD2; J: TRBJ2-1
CDR3: ASSGGWTANYGYT; V: TRBV19; D: -; J: TRBJ1-2
CDR3: ASSRKPRDGGYT; V: TRBV2; D: -; J: TRBJ1-2
CDR3: ASSLPMGGGETQY; V: TRBV7-9; D: TRBD2; J: TRBJ2-5
CDR3: ASSTDRTGELF; V: TRBV5-4; D: -; J: TRBJ2-2
CDR3: ASSLGTSGETQY; V: TRBV5-1; D: TRBD2; J: TRBJ2-5
CDR3: ASGRGGGSYGYT; V: TRBV6-1; D: -; J: TRBJ1-2
CDR3: ASSPTGQGYNEQF; V: TRBV7-9; D: TRBD1; J: TRBJ2-1
CDR3: ASSERTVNEKLF; V: TRBV6-1; D: -; J: TRBJ1-4
CDR3: ASSPARGEADTEAF; V: TRBV7-9; D: -; J: TRBJ1-1
CDR3: ASIQGFNQPQH; V: TRBV2; D: TRBD1; J: TRBJ1-5
CDR3: ASSFSGSLYNEQF; V: TRBV19; D: TRBD2; J: TRBJ2-1
CDR3: ASSVGGTVTYEQY; V: TRBV9; D: -; J: TRBJ2-7
CDR3: ASSFRLAGGGDEQF; V: TRBV7-2; D: TRBD2; J: TRBJ2-1
CDR3: ATQGQYGYT; V: TRBV28; D: TRBD1; J: TRBJ1-2